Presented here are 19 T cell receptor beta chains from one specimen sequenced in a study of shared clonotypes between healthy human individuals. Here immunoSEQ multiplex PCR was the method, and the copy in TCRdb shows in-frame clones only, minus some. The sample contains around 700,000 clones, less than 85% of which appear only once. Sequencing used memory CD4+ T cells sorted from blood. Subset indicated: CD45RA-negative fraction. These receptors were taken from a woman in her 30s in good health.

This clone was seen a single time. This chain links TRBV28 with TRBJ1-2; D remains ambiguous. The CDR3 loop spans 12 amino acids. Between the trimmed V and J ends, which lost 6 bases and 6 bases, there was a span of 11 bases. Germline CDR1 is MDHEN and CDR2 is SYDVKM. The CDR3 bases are TGTGCCAGCAGCTGGATGGATAATGGCTACACCTTC. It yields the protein CASSWMDNGYTF.

CDR3 sequence reads: CASSPVIAGPVETQYF. CDR3 in DNA: TGTGCCAGCAGCCCCGTGATAGCGGGGCCGGTAGAGACCCAGTACTTC. The rearrangement joins TRBV7-9 to TRBJ2-5; 8 nucleotides agree with TRBD2. Per the germline V gene, CDR1 is SEHNR and CDR2 is FQNEAQ (reference sequence). The CDR3 is 16 residues long. Losses at the gene ends were 5 bases for V and 4 bases for J; bases not matched to a gene: 12.

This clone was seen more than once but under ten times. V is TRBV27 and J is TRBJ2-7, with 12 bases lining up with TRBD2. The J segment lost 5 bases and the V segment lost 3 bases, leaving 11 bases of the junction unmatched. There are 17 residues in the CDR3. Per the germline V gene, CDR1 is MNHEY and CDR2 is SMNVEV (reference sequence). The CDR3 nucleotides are TGTGCCAGCAGTTTGGAACGTCCTAGCGGGAGGGCAAACGAGCAGTACTTC. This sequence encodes CASSLERPSGRANEQYF.

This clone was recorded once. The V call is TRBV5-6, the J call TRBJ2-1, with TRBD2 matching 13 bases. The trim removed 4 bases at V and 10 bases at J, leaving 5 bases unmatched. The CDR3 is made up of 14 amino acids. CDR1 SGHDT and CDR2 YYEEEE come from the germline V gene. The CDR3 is CASSRGLAGVEQFF. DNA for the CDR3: TGTGCCAGCAGCCGAGGACTAGCGGGAGTCGAGCAGTTCTTC.

As DNA, the CDR3 is TGTGCCAGCAGCTCGCCCGGGGAGCTGTTTTTT. Translated, it gives CASSSPGELFF. V usage is TRBV28 and J usage is TRBJ2-2; no reliable D call. The CDR3 consists of 11 residues. Germline V lookup: CDR1 MDHEN, CDR2 SYDVKM. Trimming took off 6 bases at V and 6 bases at J, with 5 bases between the two ends.

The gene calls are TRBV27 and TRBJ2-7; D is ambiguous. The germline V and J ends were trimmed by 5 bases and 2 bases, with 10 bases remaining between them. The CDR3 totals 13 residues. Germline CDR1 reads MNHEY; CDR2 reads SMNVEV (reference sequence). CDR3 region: CASSRLDTYEQYF. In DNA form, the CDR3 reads TGTGCCAGCAGTCGACTGGATACCTACGAGCAGTACTTC.

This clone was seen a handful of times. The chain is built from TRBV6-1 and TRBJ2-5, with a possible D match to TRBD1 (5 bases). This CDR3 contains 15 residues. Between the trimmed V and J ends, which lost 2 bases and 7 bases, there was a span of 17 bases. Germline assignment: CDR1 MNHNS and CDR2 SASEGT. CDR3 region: CASSEPPRALGTQYF. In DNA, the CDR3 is TGTGCCAGCAGTGAACCCCCCAGGGCATTAGGGACCCAGTACTTC.

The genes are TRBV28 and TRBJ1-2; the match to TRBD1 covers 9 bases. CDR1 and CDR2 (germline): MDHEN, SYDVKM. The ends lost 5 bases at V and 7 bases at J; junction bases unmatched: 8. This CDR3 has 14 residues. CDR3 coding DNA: TGTGCCAGCAGTAGGGCGGGACAGGGTTCTGGCTACACCTTC. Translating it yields CASSRAGQGSGYTF.

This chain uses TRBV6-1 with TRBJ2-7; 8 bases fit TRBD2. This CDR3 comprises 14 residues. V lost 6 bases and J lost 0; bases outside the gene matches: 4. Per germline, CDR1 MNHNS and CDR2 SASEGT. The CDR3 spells CASSQRGSSYEQYF. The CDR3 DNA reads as TGTGCCAGCAGCCAGCGGGGGAGCTCCTACGAGCAGTACTTC.

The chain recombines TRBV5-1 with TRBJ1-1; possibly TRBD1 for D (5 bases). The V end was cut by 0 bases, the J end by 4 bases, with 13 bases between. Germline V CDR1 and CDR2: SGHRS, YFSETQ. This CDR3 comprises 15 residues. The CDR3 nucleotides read TGCGCCAGCAGCTTGGGGGCAGGACAAGCCACTGAAGCTTTCTTT. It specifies CASSLGAGQATEAFF.

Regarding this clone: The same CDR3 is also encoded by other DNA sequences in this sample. As DNA, the CDR3 is TGTGCCATCAGCGAAGACAGGGTTTATGGCTACACCTTC. Translating it yields CAISEDRVYGYTF. This chain uses TRBV10-3 with TRBJ1-2, with TRBD1 identical over 7 bases. The V and J ends lost 6 bases and 5 bases, in that order; junction bases with no gene match: 6. CDR3 length equals 13 residues. The V gene's germline CDR1 is ENHRY and CDR2 SYGVKD.

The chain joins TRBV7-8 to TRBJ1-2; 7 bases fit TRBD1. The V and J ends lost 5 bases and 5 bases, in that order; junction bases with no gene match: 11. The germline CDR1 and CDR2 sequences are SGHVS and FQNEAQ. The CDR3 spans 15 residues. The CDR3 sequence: CASSQSTGTAYGYTF. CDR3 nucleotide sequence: TGTGCCAGCAGCCAGTCAACCGGGACAGCTTATGGCTACACCTTC. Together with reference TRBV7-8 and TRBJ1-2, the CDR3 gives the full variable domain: GAGVSQSPRYKVAKRGQDVALRCDPISGHVSLFWYQQALGQGPEFLTYFQNEAQLDKSGLPSDRFFAERPEGSVSTLKIQRTQQEDSAVYLCASSQSTGTAYGYTFGSGTRLTVV.

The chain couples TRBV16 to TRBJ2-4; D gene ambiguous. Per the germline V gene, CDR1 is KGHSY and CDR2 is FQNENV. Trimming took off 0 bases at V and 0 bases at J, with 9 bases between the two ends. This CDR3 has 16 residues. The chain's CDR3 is CASSQSGVLAKNIQYF. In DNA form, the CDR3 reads TGTGCCAGCAGCCAATCTGGTGTACTAGCCAAAAACATTCAGTACTTC.

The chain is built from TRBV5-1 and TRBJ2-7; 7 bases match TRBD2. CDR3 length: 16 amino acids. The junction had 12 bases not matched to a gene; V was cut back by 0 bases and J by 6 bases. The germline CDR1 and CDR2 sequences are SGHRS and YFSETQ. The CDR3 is CASSLASGRTSLEQYF. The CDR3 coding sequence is TGCGCCAGCAGCTTGGCCTCCGGGAGGACCTCGCTCGAGCAGTACTTC.

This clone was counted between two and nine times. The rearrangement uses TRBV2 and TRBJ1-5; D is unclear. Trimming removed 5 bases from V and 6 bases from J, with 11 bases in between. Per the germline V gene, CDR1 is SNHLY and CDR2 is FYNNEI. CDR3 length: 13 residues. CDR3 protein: CASSLWEPQPQHF. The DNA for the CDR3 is TGTGCCAGCAGTTTGTGGGAACCTCAGCCCCAGCATTTT.

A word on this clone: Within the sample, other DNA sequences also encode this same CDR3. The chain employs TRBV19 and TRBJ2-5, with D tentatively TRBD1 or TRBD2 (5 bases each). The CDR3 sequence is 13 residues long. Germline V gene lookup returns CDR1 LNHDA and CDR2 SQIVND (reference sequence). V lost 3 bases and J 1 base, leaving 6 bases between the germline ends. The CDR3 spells CASSIGGQETQYF. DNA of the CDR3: TGTGCCAGTAGTATTGGGGGCCAAGAGACCCAGTACTTC.

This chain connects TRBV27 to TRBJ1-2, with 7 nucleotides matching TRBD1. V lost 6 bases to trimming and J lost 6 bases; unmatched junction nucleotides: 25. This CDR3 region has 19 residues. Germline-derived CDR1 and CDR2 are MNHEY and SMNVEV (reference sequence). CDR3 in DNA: TGTGCCAGCAGCCAACTTGGAGGGGGACAGCCCACGGGTTATCATGGCTACACCTTC. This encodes CASSQLGGGQPTGYHGYTF.

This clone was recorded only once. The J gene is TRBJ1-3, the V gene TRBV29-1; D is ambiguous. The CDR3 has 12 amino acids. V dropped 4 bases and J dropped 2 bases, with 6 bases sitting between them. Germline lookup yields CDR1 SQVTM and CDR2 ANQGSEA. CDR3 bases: TGCAGCGTTGGGGAGGCTGGAAACACCATATATTTT. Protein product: CSVGEAGNTIYF.

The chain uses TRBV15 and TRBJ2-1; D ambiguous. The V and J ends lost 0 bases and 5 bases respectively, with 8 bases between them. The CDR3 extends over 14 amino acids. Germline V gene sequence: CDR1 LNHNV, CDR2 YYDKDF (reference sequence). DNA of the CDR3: TGTGCCACCAGCAGAGATCGGCTTGACAATGAGCAGTTCTTC. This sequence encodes CATSRDRLDNEQFF.